These 11 T cell receptor beta chains originate from one sample sequenced in a study of T cell changes during pregnancy in multiple sclerosis (dated by TCRdb to the late 2010s). The receptor library was made with the immunoSEQ multiplex PCR assay. This immuneACCESS table, as held by TCRdb, lists in-frame sequences with V and J called but not all clones. Of the missing ones, under half trace to an unresolved V gene in checked studies; the others have no known cause. The sample records about 38,000 clones, about nine tenths of which are singletons. The ten most abundant clones make up about 0.4% of the sample. This sample comprised CD4+ T cells from peripheral blood mononuclear cells, obtained after pregnancy. These receptors were obtained from a female donor in good health, enrolled as a control in a pregnancy study.

The chain has TRBV9 and TRBJ2-7, with 11 bases identical to TRBD2. Germline V gene lookup returns CDR1 SGDLS and CDR2 YYNGEE. V was clipped by 3 bases and J by 1 base; unmatched bases: 6. The CDR3 extends over 16 amino acids. CDR3 sequence (DNA): TGTGCCAGCAGCGCCTTAATAGCGGGAGGGTCCTACGAGCAGTACTTC. Its translation: CASSALIAGGSYEQYF.

V gene TRBV7-2 combines with J gene TRBJ2-3; no reliable D call. Germline assignment: CDR1 SGHTA and CDR2 FQGNSA. This CDR3 comprises 12 residues. The V end lost 3 bases, the J end lost 3 bases, and 4 bases lay between the germline ends. The CDR3 DNA sequence: TGTGCCAGCAGCTTCCTGACAGATACGCAGTATTTT. It codes for CASSFLTDTQYF. The complete variable domain, with remaining parts taken from reference TRBV7-2 and TRBJ2-3, reads GAGVSQSPSNKVTEKGKDVELRCDPISGHTALYWYRQSLGQGLEFLIYFQGNSAPDKSGLPSDRFSAERTGGSVSTLTIQRTQQEDSAVYLCASSFLTDTQYFGPGTRLTVL.

This chain joins TRBV29-1 and TRBJ1-1; no definite D call. Trimming removed 4 bases from V and 5 bases from J, with 11 bases in between. The CDR3 covers 12 residues. Germline V gene sequence: CDR1 SQVTM, CDR2 ANQGSEA. Here the CDR3 reads CSVVAHMTEAFF. The DNA for the CDR3 is TGCAGCGTTGTCGCTCACATGACTGAAGCTTTCTTT.

V is TRBV10-3 and J is TRBJ2-5, with 7 bases aligning to TRBD2. V dropped 1 base and J dropped 1; count of bases not matched to a gene: 3. This CDR3 spans 15 amino acids. Germline V gene data show CDR1 as ENHRY and CDR2 as SYGVKD. In DNA form, the CDR3 reads TGTGCCATCAGTGAGTGGGCTAGCGGCCAAGAGACCCAGTACTTC. Protein: CAISEWASGQETQYF.

The chain couples TRBV5-5 to TRBJ1-3; D remains unclear. Trimming took 0 bases from V and 1 from J, leaving 11 bases between them. Germline CDR1 and CDR2: SGHKS and YYEKEE (reference sequence). CDR3 length equals 16 residues. CDR3 in amino acids: CASSLAFRGSGNTIYF. CDR3 DNA sequence: TGTGCCAGCAGCTTGGCCTTCCGCGGGTCTGGAAACACCATATATTTT.

This clone showed up just once. This sequence joins TRBV10-2 and TRBJ1-3, with no clear D. CDR1 WSHSY and CDR2 SAAADI come from the germline V gene. The V and J ends lost 2 bases and 7 bases respectively, with 12 bases between them. CDR3 size: 14 residues. CDR3 nucleotide sequence: TGCGCCAGCAGTGAGATCACTCCCCCCAACACCATATATTTT. As protein: CASSEITPPNTIYF.

This clone was observed once. The gene calls are TRBV2 and TRBJ2-4; 11 nucleotides align to TRBD2. Germline CDR1 and CDR2: SNHLY and FYNNEI. There are 18 residues in the CDR3. Trimming took 6 bases from V and 1 from J; bases not matched to a gene: 11. The CDR3 loop reads CASRSQTLAGDAKNIQYF. In DNA, the CDR3 is TGTGCCAGCAGATCCCAAACACTAGCGGGGGATGCCAAAAACATTCAGTACTTC.

The chain uses TRBV4-1 and TRBJ2-4; TRBD2 matches 8 bases. This CDR3 is built from 17 residues. The junction had 6 bases not matched to a gene; V was cut back by 1 base and J by 1 base. CDR1 is MGHRA and CDR2 is YSYEKL in the germline V gene. CDR3 protein: CASSQAAGGAAKNIQYF. The CDR3 nucleotides read TGCGCCAGCAGCCAAGCAGCCGGGGGGGCTGCCAAAAACATTCAGTACTTC.

The chain links TRBV5-1 to TRBJ2-3; perhaps TRBD2 as D (5 bases). Germline loops: CDR1 SGHRS, CDR2 YFSETQ. The CDR3 is made up of 14 amino acids. V dropped 0 bases and J dropped 4 bases, with 9 bases sitting between them. The CDR3 spells CASSLGASSDTQYF. CDR3 bases: TGCGCCAGCAGCTTGGGGGCTAGCTCAGATACGCAGTATTTT.

V usage is TRBV19 and J usage is TRBJ1-2, with D possibly TRBD1 on 5 matching bases. V lost 5 bases and J lost 0, with 10 bases in between. CDR1 and CDR2 (germline): LNHDA, SQIVND (reference sequence). The CDR3 length is 14 residues. CDR3 sequence (DNA): TGTGCCAGTAGTGTTGACAGATCTAACTATGGCTACACCTTC. Its protein product is CASSVDRSNYGYTF.

The chain has TRBV30 and TRBJ2-5, with TRBD2 identical over 13 bases. Trimming removed 0 bases from V and 5 bases from J; junction bases left unmatched: 3. Germline values: CDR1 GTSNPN, CDR2 SVGIG (reference sequence). The CDR3 has 15 amino acids. The CDR3: CAWSVLAGGPETQYF. CDR3 coding DNA: TGTGCCTGGAGTGTACTAGCGGGAGGGCCGGAGACCCAGTACTTC.